The clone carrying this TCR beta chain was observed a single time. Produced via immunoSEQ multiplex PCR; TCRdb's table is partial and in-frame only. Here the sample spans around 61,000 clones, around 80% being singletons. The sample belongs to a study of memory CD4+ T cells and cytomegalovirus serostatus. About the study: Donors were healthy Belgian adults, 8 to 10 CMV seropositive and 24 seronegative.

Single viable CD3+CD4+CD8-CD45RO+ cells were sorted as the memory CD4+ T cells. The sequence was collected from an adult in good health and CMV-seronegative. Sequencing was performed on memory CD4+ T cells from blood.

Written as DNA, the CDR3 is TGTGCCAGCAGCTTACTACAGGGAGGTAGTTTTAATTCACCCCTCCACTTT. Translation: CASSLLQGGSFNSPLHF. The chain has TRBV7-8 and TRBJ1-6; the D gene is possibly TRBD1 (6 bases). Trimming removed 2 bases from V and 6 bases from J, with 17 bases in between. CDR3 size: 17 residues. Germline loops: CDR1 SGHVS, CDR2 FQNEAQ. Full variable domain (missing parts from reference TRBV7-8 and TRBJ1-6): GAGVSQSPRYKVAKRGQDVALRCDPISGHVSLFWYQQALGQGPEFLTYFQNEAQLDKSGLPSDRFFAERPEGSVSTLKIQRTQQEDSAVYLCASSLLQGGSFNSPLHFGNGTRLTVT.